The T cell receptor (beta chain) under discussion was sequenced for a study of blood T cell repertoires in COVID-19. Study as a whole: Sample material is recorded as cDNA or gDNA derived from T cells, B-cell-depleted T cells, or PBMCs.

Profiled with immunoSEQ multiplex PCR; TCRdb holds only in-frame clones, not every one. The data contain 200,000 to 250,000 clones, around 82% of them singletons. The sequence derives from a human donor in a cohort sampled during active COVID-19. Sequenced input: peripheral blood.

In DNA, the CDR3 is TGCGCCAGCAGCCAAGAAGAGGGCTCCTACAATGAGCAGTTCTTC. It is translated as CASSQEEGSYNEQFF. The rearrangement joins TRBV4-3 to TRBJ2-1; tentatively, D is TRBD2 (5 bases). Germline loops: CDR1 LGHNA, CDR2 YSLEER. CDR3 length equals 15 residues. V lost 0 bases, J lost 0 bases, and 6 bases lay in between.